This TCR beta chain was recovered during a study of cytomegalovirus exposure and HLA in healthy donors. Study at large: Inside one of the first data releases sat around 85 million unique TCRs taken from HLA-typed donors.

Comments on this clone: The antigen remains undetermined.

Study-wide results and limits: In vitro data verified a few CMV-associated chains as specific for CMV antigens. Clonal expansion was found to be greater in HLA-associated TCR beta chains than in equally common others in a later analysis. Rarity characterized most TCR sequences, yet some public TCRs appeared in many donors.

V was cut by 0 bases and J by 1 base, with 4 bases left in between. The CDR3 has 14 residues. Per germline, CDR1 WNHNN and CDR2 SYGVQD (reference sequence). Primers included in the PCR were 60 Vbeta and 13 Jbeta primers. Measured with immunoSEQ multiplex PCR; TCRdb has only the in-frame clones, and not every one. The sample lists over 140,000 clones, around 80% occurring once. Sequences were obtained from PBMCs. The chain uses TRBV10-1 and TRBJ2-1; no clear D. This sequence originates from a man aged 25 to 45 in good health and CMV-seropositive. CDR3 sequence: CASSESASYNEQFF. CDR3 nucleotide sequence: TGCGCCAGCAGTGAGTCGGCTTCCTACAATGAGCAGTTCTTC.